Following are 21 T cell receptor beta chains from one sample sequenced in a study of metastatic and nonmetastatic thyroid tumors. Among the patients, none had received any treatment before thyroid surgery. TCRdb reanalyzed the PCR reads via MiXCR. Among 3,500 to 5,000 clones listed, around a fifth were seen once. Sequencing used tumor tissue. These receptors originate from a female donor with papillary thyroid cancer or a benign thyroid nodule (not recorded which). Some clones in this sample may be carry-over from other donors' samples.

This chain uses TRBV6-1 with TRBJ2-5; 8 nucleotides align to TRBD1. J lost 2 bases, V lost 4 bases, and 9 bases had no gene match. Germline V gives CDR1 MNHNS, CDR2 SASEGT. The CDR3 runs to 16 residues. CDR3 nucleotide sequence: TGTGCCAGCAGTGGGAGATATGGACAGGGACAAGAGACCCAGTACTTC. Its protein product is CASSGRYGQGQETQYF.

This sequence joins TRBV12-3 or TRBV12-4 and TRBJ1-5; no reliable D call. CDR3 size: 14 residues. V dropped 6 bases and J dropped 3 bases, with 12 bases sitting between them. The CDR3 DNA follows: TGTGCCAGCAGCTTATACAGTGTCAATCAGCCCCAGCATTTT. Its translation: CASSLYSVNQPQHF.

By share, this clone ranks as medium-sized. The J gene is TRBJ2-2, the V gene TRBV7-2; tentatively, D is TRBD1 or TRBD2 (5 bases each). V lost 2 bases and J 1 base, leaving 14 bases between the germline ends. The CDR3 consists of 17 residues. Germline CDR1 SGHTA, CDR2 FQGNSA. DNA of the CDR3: TGTGCCAGCAGCTTAACAGTCGGGACGCAGAACACCGGGGAGCTGTTTTTT. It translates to CASSLTVGTQNTGELFF. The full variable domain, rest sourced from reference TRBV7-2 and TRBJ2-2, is GAGVSQSPSNKVTEKGKDVELRCDPISGHTALYWYRQSLGQGLEFLIYFQGNSAPDKSGLPSDRFSAERTGGSVSTLTIQRTQQEDSAVYLCASSLTVGTQNTGELFFGEGSRLTVL.

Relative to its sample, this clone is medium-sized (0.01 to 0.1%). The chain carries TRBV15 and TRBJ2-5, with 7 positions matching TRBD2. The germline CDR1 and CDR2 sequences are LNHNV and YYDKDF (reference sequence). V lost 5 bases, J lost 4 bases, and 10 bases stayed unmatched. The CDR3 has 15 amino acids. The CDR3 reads CATSPRGEPGETQYF. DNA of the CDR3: TGTGCCACCAGCCCCCGGGGGGAGCCTGGAGAGACCCAGTACTTC.

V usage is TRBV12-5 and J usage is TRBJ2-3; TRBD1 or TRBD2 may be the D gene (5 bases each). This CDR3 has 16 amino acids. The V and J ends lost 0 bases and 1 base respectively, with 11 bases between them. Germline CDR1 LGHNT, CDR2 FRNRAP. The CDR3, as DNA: TGTGCTAGTGGTTTGGTACTGGGGGTTGGCACAGATACGCAGTATTTT. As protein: CASGLVLGVGTDTQYF.

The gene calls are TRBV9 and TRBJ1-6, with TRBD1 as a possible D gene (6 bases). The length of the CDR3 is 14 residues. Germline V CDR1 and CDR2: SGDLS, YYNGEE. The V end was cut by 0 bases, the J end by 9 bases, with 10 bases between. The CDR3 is CASSVGGTISPLHF. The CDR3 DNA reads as TGTGCCAGCAGCGTAGGGGGGACAATTTCACCCCTCCACTTT.

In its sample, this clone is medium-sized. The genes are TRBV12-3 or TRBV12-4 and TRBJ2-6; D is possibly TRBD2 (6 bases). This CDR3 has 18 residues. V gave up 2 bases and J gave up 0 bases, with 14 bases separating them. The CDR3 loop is CASSLTGGKLSGANVLTF. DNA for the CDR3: TGTGCCAGCAGTTTAACAGGCGGGAAACTCTCTGGGGCCAACGTCCTGACTTTC.

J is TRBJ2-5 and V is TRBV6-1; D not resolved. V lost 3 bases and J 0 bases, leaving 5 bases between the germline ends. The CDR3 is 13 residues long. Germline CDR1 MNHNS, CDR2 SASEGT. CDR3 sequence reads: CASSEGYQETQYF. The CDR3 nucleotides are TGTGCCAGCAGTGAGGGGTACCAAGAGACCCAGTACTTC.

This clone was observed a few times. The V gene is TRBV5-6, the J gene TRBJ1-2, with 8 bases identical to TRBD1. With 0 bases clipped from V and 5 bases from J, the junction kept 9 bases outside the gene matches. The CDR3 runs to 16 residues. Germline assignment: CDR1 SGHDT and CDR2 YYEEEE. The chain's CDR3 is CASSLGSGTGGYGYTF. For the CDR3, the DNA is TGTGCCAGCAGCTTGGGATCGGGCACAGGGGGTTATGGCTACACCTTC.

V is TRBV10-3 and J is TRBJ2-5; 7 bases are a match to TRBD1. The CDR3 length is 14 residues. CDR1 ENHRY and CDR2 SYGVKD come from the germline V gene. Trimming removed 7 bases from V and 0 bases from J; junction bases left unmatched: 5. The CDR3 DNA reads TGTGCCATCAAAGAGACAGGGTACCAAGAGACCCAGTACTTC. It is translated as CAIKETGYQETQYF.

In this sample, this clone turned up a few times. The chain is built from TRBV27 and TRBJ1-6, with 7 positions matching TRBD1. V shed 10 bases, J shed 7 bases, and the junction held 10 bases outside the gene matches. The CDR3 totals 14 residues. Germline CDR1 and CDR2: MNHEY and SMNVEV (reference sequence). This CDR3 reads CAIGWSGGNSPLHF. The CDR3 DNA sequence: TGTGCCATCGGTTGGTCAGGGGGAAATTCACCCCTCCACTTT.

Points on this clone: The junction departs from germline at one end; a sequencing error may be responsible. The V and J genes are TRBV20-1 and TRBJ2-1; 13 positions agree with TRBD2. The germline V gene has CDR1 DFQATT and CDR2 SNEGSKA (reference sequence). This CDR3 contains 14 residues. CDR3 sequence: CSATGTSGKLSQFF. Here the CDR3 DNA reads TGCAGTGCTACCGGGACTAGCGGGAAATTGTCGCAGTTCTTT.

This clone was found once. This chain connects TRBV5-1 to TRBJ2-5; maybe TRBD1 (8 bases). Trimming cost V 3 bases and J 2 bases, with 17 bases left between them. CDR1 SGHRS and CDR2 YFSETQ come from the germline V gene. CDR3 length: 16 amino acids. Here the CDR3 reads CASSSLGQGGQETQYF. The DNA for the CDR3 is TGCGCCAGCAGCTCCCTTGGACAGGGAGGGCAAGAGACCCAGTACTTC.

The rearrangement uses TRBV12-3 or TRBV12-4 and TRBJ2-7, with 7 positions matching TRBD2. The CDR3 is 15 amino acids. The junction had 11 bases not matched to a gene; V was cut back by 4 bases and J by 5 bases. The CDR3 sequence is CASSSGDYGHHEQYF. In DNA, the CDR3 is TGTGCCAGCAGTTCGGGGGACTACGGGCATCACGAGCAGTACTTC.

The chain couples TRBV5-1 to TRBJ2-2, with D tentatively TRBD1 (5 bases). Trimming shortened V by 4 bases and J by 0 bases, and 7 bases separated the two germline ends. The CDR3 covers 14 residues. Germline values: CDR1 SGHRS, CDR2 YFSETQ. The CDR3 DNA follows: TGCGCCAGCAGCGGGGCGACGAACACCGGGGAGCTGTTTTTT. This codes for CASSGATNTGELFF.

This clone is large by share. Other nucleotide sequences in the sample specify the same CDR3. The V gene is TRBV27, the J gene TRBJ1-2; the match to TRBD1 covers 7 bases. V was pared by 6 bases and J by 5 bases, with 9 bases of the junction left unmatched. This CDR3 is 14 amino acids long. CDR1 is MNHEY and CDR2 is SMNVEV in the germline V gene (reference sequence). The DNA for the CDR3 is TGTGCCAGCAGGCAACGACAGGGATTTTATGGCTACACCTTC. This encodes CASRQRQGFYGYTF.

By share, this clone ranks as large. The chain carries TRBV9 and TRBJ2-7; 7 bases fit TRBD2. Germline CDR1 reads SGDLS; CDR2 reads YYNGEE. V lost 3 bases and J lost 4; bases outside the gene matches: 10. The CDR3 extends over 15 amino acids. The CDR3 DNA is TGTGCCAGCAGCGGTGCCAAGGGCGGGAGTTACGAGCAGTACTTC. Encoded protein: CASSGAKGGSYEQYF.

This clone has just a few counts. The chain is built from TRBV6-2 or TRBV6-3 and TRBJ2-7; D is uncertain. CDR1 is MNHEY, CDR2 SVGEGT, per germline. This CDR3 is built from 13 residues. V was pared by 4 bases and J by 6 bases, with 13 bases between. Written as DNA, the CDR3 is TGTGCCAGCAGTTTGGTAGGAGAGACCGAGCAGTACTTC. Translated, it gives CASSLVGETEQYF.

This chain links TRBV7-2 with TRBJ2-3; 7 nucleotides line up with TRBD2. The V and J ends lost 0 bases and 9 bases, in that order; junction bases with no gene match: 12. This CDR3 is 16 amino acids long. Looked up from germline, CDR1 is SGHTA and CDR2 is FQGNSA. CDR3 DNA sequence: TGTGCCAGCAGCTTAGCTCCTAGCGGAACAAAGAGAACGCAGTATTTT. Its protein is CASSLAPSGTKRTQYF.

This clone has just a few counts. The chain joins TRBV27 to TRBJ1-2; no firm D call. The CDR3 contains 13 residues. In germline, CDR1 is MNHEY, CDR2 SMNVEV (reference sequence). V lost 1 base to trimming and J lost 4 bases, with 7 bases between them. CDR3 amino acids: CASSLWAGYGYTF. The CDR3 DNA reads TGTGCCAGCAGTTTATGGGCAGGCTATGGCTACACCTTC.

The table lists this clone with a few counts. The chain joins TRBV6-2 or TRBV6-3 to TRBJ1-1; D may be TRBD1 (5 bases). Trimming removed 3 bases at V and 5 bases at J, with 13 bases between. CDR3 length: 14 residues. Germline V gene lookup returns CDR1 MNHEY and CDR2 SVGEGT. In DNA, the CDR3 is TGTGCCAGCAGTTATGGCGGGGCGAGGACTGAAGCTTTCTTT. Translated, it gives CASSYGGARTEAFF.